Listed below are T cell receptor beta chains from one sample, sequenced in a study of cytomegalovirus exposure and HLA in healthy donors. The table came from immunoSEQ multiplex PCR; TCRdb's copy has only in-frame clones and leaves some out. The repertoire has some 120,000 clones, 74% of them found once; the top ten carry 2% to 2.5%. Sequenced material: PBMCs. All receptors derive from a human donor in good health. CDR3s include the opening cysteine and the closing phenylalanine or tryptophan. D genes are given only for firm matches. Not all rows give a size; the values are once, few, many and, for expanded clones, a class.

j_call | v_call | d_call | clone_size | cdr3_nt | cdr3_aa
TRBJ2-2 | TRBV11-3 | TRBD1 | NA | TGTGCCAGCAGCTCCGGACAGGCGAACACCGGGGAGCTGTTTTTT | CASSSGQANTGELFF
TRBJ2-3 | TRBV7-9 | NA | few | TGTGCCAGCAGCTCGGTGGATACGCAGTATTTT | CASSSVDTQYF
TRBJ2-1 | TRBV29-1 | NA | few | TGCAGCGTTGAGTGGGACATCTACAATGAGCAGTTCTTC | CSVEWDIYNEQFF
TRBJ2-3 | TRBV5-1 | NA | few | TGCGCCAGCAGCTCACAGGGTGAACGCACAGATACGCAGTATTTT | CASSSQGERTDTQYF
TRBJ1-2 | TRBV19 | NA | NA | TGTGCCAGTAGTCCCCGGACACTAACTAACTATGGCTACACCTTC | CASSPRTLTNYGYTF
TRBJ1-5 | TRBV11-2 | TRBD1 | NA | TGTGCCAGCAGCTCTGGACAGGGACAGCCCCAGCATTTT | CASSSGQGQPQHF
TRBJ2-7 | TRBV29-1 | TRBD1 | NA | TGCAGCGTTGCCTCCGGGACAGGGGTCTACGAGCAGTACTTC | CSVASGTGVYEQYF
TRBJ2-5 | TRBV7-9 | TRBD1 | NA | TGTGCCAGCACTGAGGGGGCCCAAGAGACCCAGTACTTC | CASTEGAQETQYF
TRBJ2-7 | TRBV27 | TRBD2 | NA | TGTGCCAGCAGTCCCAGACTAGCGGGAGTTTCGTACGAGCAGTACTTC | CASSPRLAGVSYEQYF
TRBJ1-2 | TRBV5-1 | TRBD1 | NA | TGCGCCAGCAGCTTGAATCCGGGACAGGGGAATGGCTACACCTTC | CASSLNPGQGNGYTF
TRBJ1-2 | TRBV6-5 | NA | NA | TGTGCCAGCAGTTACTCGACAGATCAGCTATTTAGCTACACCTTC | CASSYSTDQLFSYTF
TRBJ2-2 | TRBV19 | TRBD2 | NA | TGTGCCAGTAGACCCGGGACTAGCGGGAACACCGGGGAGCTGTTTTTT | CASRPGTSGNTGELFF
TRBJ2-2 | TRBV7-6 | TRBD1 | NA | TGTGCCAGCAGCTTAGATACAGGGGGCCACGGGGAGCTGTTTTTT | CASSLDTGGHGELFF
TRBJ2-5 | TRBV28 | NA | NA | TGTGCCAGCAGTCCTTCGGAAGAGACCCAGTACTTC | CASSPSEETQYF
TRBJ1-5 | TRBV28 | NA | NA | TGTGCCAGCAGTTACAGGGCTAATCAGCCCCAGCATTTT | CASSYRANQPQHF
TRBJ2-3 | TRBV29-1 | TRBD2 | NA | TGCAGCGTTTCCGGGACTAGCGGGAGTAAAGCTGATACGCAGTATTTT | CSVSGTSGSKADTQYF